The following is a TCR beta chain sequence with its context. Its antigen is unknown. Germline assignment: CDR1 MRHNA and CDR2 SNTAGT. The CDR3 spans 13 residues. V was pared by 4 bases and J by 1 base, with 7 bases between. This record comes from a study of cytomegalovirus exposure and HLA in healthy donors. Study findings and constraints: It was reportedly the case that the classifier diagnosed cytomegalovirus status with high specificity and sensitivity. Within the 120 or so validation repertoires, first-cohort TCR clusters tended to co-occur, according to a later analysis.

Libraries were prepared by immunoSEQ multiplex PCR; TCRdb keeps only in-frame clonotypes and omits some of them. The repertoire holds about 110,000 clones, 88% seen once, with about 2% in the top ten. The source is a woman in her late teens or twenties in good health and CMV-seropositive. The sequenced sample was PBMCs. V and J are TRBV6-4 and TRBJ2-5; D gene uncertain. CDR3 residues: CASSVQPQETQYF. CDR3 in DNA: TGTGCCAGCAGTGTACAGCCCCAAGAGACCCAGTACTTC.